This entry lists 16 T cell receptor beta chains sequenced from one sample in a study of monozygotic twins with inflammatory bowel disease. From its re-call of the 5' RACE reads, TCRdb lists each CDR3 protein once, without DNA. The sample table sets out roughly 160,000 distinct CDR3 sequences. The sequenced sample consisted of blood. These TCRs come from a human donor with ulcerative colitis or Crohn's disease, or a healthy co-twin of an affected twin (not recorded which).

The chain is built from TRBV5-1 and TRBJ2-2. Per the germline V gene, CDR1 is SGHRS and CDR2 is YFSETQ. The CDR3 totals 14 residues. CDR3 protein: CASSLEPNTGELFF.

The chain links TRBV18 to TRBJ2-7; there is no DNA to check the TCRdb D call of TRBD1. Germline V gene data show CDR1 as KGHSH and CDR2 as LQKENI. The CDR3 spans 17 residues. The CDR3 protein is CASSPELSSALSYEQYF.

The V and J genes are TRBV7-9 and TRBJ2-1; no DNA is available, so the TRBD2 call from TCRdb remains unchecked. Germline V gene data show CDR1 as SEHNR and CDR2 as FQNEAQ (reference sequence). This CDR3 is 15 amino acids long. The CDR3 spells CASSFLAGGLVEQFF.

J is TRBJ2-1 and V is TRBV4-2. Germline CDR1 LGHNA, CDR2 YNFKEQ. The CDR3 has 15 amino acids. CDR3 amino acids: CASSQDIRHYNEQFF.

The chain is built from TRBV5-1 and TRBJ2-5. The CDR3 totals 13 residues. Germline V gives CDR1 SGHRS, CDR2 YFSETQ. The CDR3: CASSTSTEETQYF.

V gene TRBV28 combines with J gene TRBJ2-7; absent DNA, TCRdb's TRBD1 call cannot be checked. The CDR3 is made up of 14 amino acids. Per the germline V gene, CDR1 is MDHEN and CDR2 is SYDVKM. CDR3 region: CASREGGHPYEQYF. Together with reference TRBV28 and TRBJ2-7, the CDR3 gives the full variable domain: DVKVTQSSRYLVKRTGEKVFLECVQDMDHENMFWYRQDPGLGLRLIYFSYDVKMKEKGDIPEGYSVSREKKERFSLILESASTNQTSMYLCASREGGHPYEQYFGPGTRLTVT.

This sequence joins TRBV24-1 and TRBJ2-1; TCRdb's D call, TRBD1, is unchecked because there is no DNA. Germline V lookup: CDR1 KGHDR, CDR2 SFDVKD. CDR3 length: 15 amino acids. CDR3 loop: CATSDSRGAGNEQFF.

The chain joins TRBV5-1 to TRBJ2-2. The CDR3 covers 14 residues. Germline V lookup: CDR1 SGHRS, CDR2 YFSETQ. CDR3 loop: CASSRNTRSGELFF.

The rearrangement joins TRBV6-5 to TRBJ2-3; no DNA is available, so the TRBD2 call from TCRdb remains unchecked. Germline V gene lookup returns CDR1 MNHEY and CDR2 SVGAGI. This CDR3 spans 16 amino acids. CDR3 sequence: CASSSLRAGSTDTQYF.

The chain joins TRBV7-9 to TRBJ1-1; TCRdb's D call of TRBD1 is untestable without DNA. Per the germline V gene, CDR1 is SEHNR and CDR2 is FQNEAQ (reference sequence). The CDR3 covers 21 residues. The CDR3 sequence is CASTENRVGVGSTGPNTEAFF.

The chain links TRBV19 to TRBJ2-1; as DNA is missing, the TRBD1 call by TCRdb cannot be tested. The CDR3 has 16 amino acids. Germline V gene sequence: CDR1 LNHDA, CDR2 SQIVND (reference sequence). The chain's CDR3 is CASSSYRGSSYNEQFF.

The chain couples TRBV6-1 to TRBJ1-5. This CDR3 is 14 amino acids long. The V gene's germline CDR1 is MNHNS and CDR2 SASEGT. The CDR3 sequence is CASSPGEGNQPQHF.

The chain recombines TRBV14 with TRBJ1-3. The CDR3 is 15 amino acids. CDR1 SGHDN and CDR2 FVKESK come from the germline V gene. The CDR3 sequence: CASSQRWSGGNTIYF.

The rearrangement joins TRBV6-1 to TRBJ2-7; the TCRdb call, TRBD1, lacks DNA for checking. This CDR3 contains 12 residues. Germline values: CDR1 MNHNS, CDR2 SASEGT. CDR3 protein: CASSPLRNEQYF.

The chain recombines TRBV7-2 with TRBJ2-1; as DNA is missing, the TRBD1 call by TCRdb cannot be tested. CDR3 length: 14 residues. Germline V gene data show CDR1 as SGHTA and CDR2 as FQGNSA. The CDR3 sequence: CASSLATGHNEQFF.

The V gene is TRBV12-3 or TRBV12-4, the J gene TRBJ2-1; TCRdb returns TRBD1, unconfirmable since there is no DNA. The CDR3 sequence is 13 residues long. CDR3 residues: CASRLQVLNEQFF.